The rows below give T cell receptor beta chains drawn from one sample of a study of human T cells and chemical hapten exposure. TCRdb processed the RACE reads anew with MiXCR; each CDR3 protein has one entry. The table includes about 48,000 distinct CDR3 sequences, roughly a tenth detected once. This specimen was whole blood, taken in connection with sensitization to the hapten diphenylcyclopropenone (DPC). The receptors were gathered from a woman in her forties with alopecia areata. Some clones in this sample may be carry-over from other donors' samples. Both conserved end residues are part of each CDR3. The D gene is left open where the match is weak. Expanded clones get a size class; other rows say once, few or many, or leave the size out.

v_call	d_call	j_call	clone_size	cdr3_length	cdr3_aa	cdr3_nt
TRBV6-1	TRBD1	TRBJ2-5	.	14	CASREDRGRETQYF	TGTGCCAGCAGGGAAGACAGGGGACGAGAGACCCAGTACTTC
TRBV13	.	TRBJ1-6	many	16	CASSYLGSSYNSPLHF	TGTGCCAGCAGCTACCTGGGGAGCTCCTATAATTCACCCCTCCACTTT
TRBV15	.	TRBJ2-4	.	15	CATSRLDRAKNIQYF	TGTGCCACCAGCAGATTGGACAGAGCCAAAAACATTCAGTACTTC
TRBV28	TRBD2	TRBJ2-5	.	16	CASSSTGTSGLETQYF	TGTGCCAGCAGTTCAACCGGGACTAGCGGCTTAGAGACCCAGTACTTC
TRBV11-2	TRBD2	TRBJ2-2	many	16	CASSFSGGARTGELFF	TGTGCCAGCAGCTTTAGCGGGGGGGCAAGGACCGGGGAGCTGTTTTTT
TRBV12-2	.	TRBJ1-4	few	16	CASRLAVRGRFEKLFF	TGTGCAAGTCGCTTAGCGGTCAGGGGGCGATTTGAAAAACTGTTTTTT
TRBV7-9	.	TRBJ2-5	many	14	CASSFGSGGETQYF	.
TRBV11-3	TRBD2	TRBJ2-3	many	15	CASSPRTSGESTQYF	TGTGCCAGCAGCCCGCGGACTAGCGGGGAGAGTACGCAGTATTTT
TRBV11-2	TRBD1	TRBJ1-2	many	16	CASSSTWDRGGYGYTF	TGTGCCAGCAGCTCCACCTGGGACAGGGGAGGCTATGGCTACACCTTC
TRBV12-3/TRBV12-4	TRBD2	TRBJ2-5	few	15	CASSPSGGGFETQYF	TGTGCCAGCAGTCCCTCGGGGGGGGGCTTCGAGACCCAGTACTTC
TRBV2	.	TRBJ1-5	few	13	CARGIGSNQPQHF	TGTGCCCGCGGAATCGGTAGCAATCAGCCCCAGCATTTT
TRBV7-3	.	TRBJ1-1	.	17	CASSSFTTMHSNTEAFF	TGTGCCAGCAGCTCCTTCACAACCATGCATTCCAACACTGAAGCTTTCTTT
TRBV30	TRBD2	TRBJ2-7	few	14	CAWGRSGGFYEQYF	TGTGCCTGGGGAAGGAGCGGGGGGTTCTACGAGCAGTACTTC
TRBV5-5	.	TRBJ2-1	few	15	CASSPDVSSYNEQFF	TGTGCCAGCAGCCCGGACGTAAGCTCCTACAATGAGCAGTTCTTC
TRBV5-1	.	TRBJ1-4	many	14	CASSLDKPNEKLFF	TGCGCCAGCAGCCTGGACAAACCTAATGAAAAACTGTTTTTT
TRBV3-1	TRBD2	TRBJ2-5	many	16	CASSLVSGGRQETQYF	TGTGCCAGCAGCCTTGTAAGCGGGGGCCGACAAGAGACCCAGTACTTC
TRBV5-1	.	TRBJ1-1	few	11	CASSYGQSLSF	TGCGCCAGCAGCTACGGACAGAGCCTTAGCTTT
TRBV27	.	TRBJ1-4	.	15	CATSASAGSNEKLFF	TGTGCCACCAGCGCTTCCGCAGGATCTAATGAAAAACTGTTTTTT
TRBV29-1	TRBD1	TRBJ1-2	.	11	CSVRQGHGYTF	TGCAGCGTTCGACAGGGGCATGGCTACACCTTC
TRBV5-6	.	TRBJ1-5	many	14	CASSSGTGNQPQHF	TGTGCCAGCAGCTCTGGGACGGGCAATCAGCCCCAGCATTTT
TRBV4-2	TRBD2	TRBJ2-7	medium-sized	16	CASSQDESGGFYEQYF	TGTGCCAGCAGCCAAGACGAAAGCGGGGGGTTCTACGAGCAGTACTTC
TRBV10-3	TRBD2	TRBJ2-3	few	16	CAISSFSGGSTDTQYF	TGTGCCATCAGCTCCTTTAGCGGGGGATCTACAGATACGCAGTATTTT
TRBV11-2	.	TRBJ2-7	few	13	CASSNPPTSEQYF	TGTGCCAGCAGCAACCCCCCTACGAGCGAGCAGTACTTC
TRBV3-1	.	TRBJ2-1	.	15	CASSSPGIRRNEQFF	TGTGCCAGCAGCTCACCCGGGATCCGCCGCAATGAGCAGTTCTTC